Below, 17 T cell receptor beta chains from the same sample are listed, as sequenced in a study of CD8+CD57+ T cells in acquired aplastic anemia. TCR beta VDJ and CDR3 were profiled, and genomic DNA was the template. MiXCR was run by TCRdb on the reads, yielding one entry per CDR3 protein. Altogether about 400,000 distinct CDR3 sequences are present, around 72% being singletons, with the ten largest covering approximately 3.8%. The specimen was sorted CD4+, CD8+, or CD8+CD57+ T cells (not recorded which) from PBMCs. These receptors all stem from a human donor in good health, serving as a control.

This clonotype has only one observation. The CDR3, as DNA: TGTGCCAGCAGCCCAGGGGCCAATGAGTACTTCTTCGAGTACTTC. The encoded protein is CASSPGANEYFFEYF. This chain joins TRBV7-3 and TRBJ2-7; a possible D gene is TRBD1 (6 bases). Per the germline V gene, CDR1 is SGHTA and CDR2 is FQGTGA. The CDR3 spans 15 residues. Trimming cost V 5 bases and J 11 bases, with 25 bases left between them.

The table lists this clonotype with a few counts. V usage is TRBV10-3 and J usage is TRBJ1-3; D uncertain. This CDR3 is built from 13 residues. With 2 bases removed from V and 8 bases from J, the gap between germline ends came to 10 bases. In germline, CDR1 is ENHRY, CDR2 SYGVKD. The CDR3 coding sequence is TGTGCCATCAGTGAGGGGAAGGGAGACACCATATATTTT. This translates into CAISEGKGDTIYF.

The chain couples TRBV9 to TRBJ2-7; D possibly uses TRBD1 or TRBD2 (6 bases each). V lost 1 base to trimming and J lost 6 bases, with 11 bases between them. There are 13 residues in the CDR3. The germline gives CDR1 SGDLS, CDR2 YYNGEE. The CDR3 reads CASSVHREAEQYF. CDR3 bases: TGTGCCAGCAGCGTACACAGGGAGGCCGAGCAGTACTTC. The full variable domain, in which reference TRBV9 and TRBJ2-7 provide the parts outside the CDR3, is DSGVTQTPKHLITATGQRVTLRCSPRSGDLSVYWYQQSLDQGLQFLIQYYNGEERAKGNILERFSAQQFPDLHSELNLSSLELGDSALYFCASSVHREAEQYFGPGTRLTVT.

This clonotype was counted only a few times. The chain recombines TRBV29-1 with TRBJ1-2; D gene unclear. The germline V gene encodes CDR1 SQVTM and CDR2 ANQGSEA. Trimming took off 2 bases at V and 0 bases at J, with 10 bases between the two ends. CDR3 length: 14 amino acids. In DNA, the CDR3 is TGCAGCGTTGAACATCGACCCTCTAACTATGGCTACACCTTC. It is translated as CSVEHRPSNYGYTF.

The chain employs TRBV5-1 and TRBJ2-5, with D maybe TRBD1 (6 bases). The CDR3 runs 13 residues. V lost 0 bases and J 10 bases, leaving 13 bases between the germline ends. Germline V gene lookup returns CDR1 SGHRS and CDR2 YFSETQ. Written as DNA, the CDR3 is TGCGCCAGCAGCTTGGTCAGGGGAAGAAGCCAGTACTTC. This sequence encodes CASSLVRGRSQYF.

Remarks on this clonotype: This could be a read error, since a much larger clone is one nucleotide away. The chain has TRBV27 and TRBJ1-1; TRBD1 matches 7 bases. Germline loops: CDR1 MNHEY, CDR2 SMNVEV (reference sequence). J was trimmed by 7 bases and V by 4 bases; bases with no gene match: 3. The CDR3 has 12 amino acids. This chain's CDR3 is CASSSRQGEAFF. CDR3 DNA: TGTGCCAGCAGTTCGAGACAGGGTGAAGCTTTCTTT.

About this clonotype: This CDR3 is missing its conserved last phenylalanine or tryptophan, likely due to a read error. The DNA is omitted, as the CDR3 cannot be located on it reliably, and the CDR3 follows TCRdb's listing. The J gene is TRBJ1-5, the V gene TRBV7-9; TRBD1 is taken as the D call from the table, unchecked against the DNA. The CDR3 is made up of 14 amino acids, end residues included. Germline CDR1 reads SEHNR; CDR2 reads FQNEAQ (reference sequence). The CDR3 loop reads CASSFPGTNQAKHY.

This clonotype has just a few counts. The chain employs TRBV9 and TRBJ2-5, with 7 bases that match TRBD2. V lost 1 base and J lost 2; bases outside the gene matches: 2. Germline CDR1 SGDLS, CDR2 YYNGEE. The CDR3 contains 14 residues. The CDR3 DNA reads as TGTGCCAGCAGCGTAAGCGGGGATCAAGAGACCCAGTACTTC. Translated: CASSVSGDQETQYF.

The chain links TRBV7-2 to TRBJ2-7; a possible D gene is TRBD1 (7 bases). This CDR3 comprises 16 residues. CDR1 is SGHTA, CDR2 FQGNSA, per germline. V was cut by 2 bases and J by 10 bases, with 24 bases left in between. The chain's CDR3 is CASSLSGAGGLQEQYF. CDR3 in DNA: TGTGCCAGCAGCTTATCTGGGGCAGGGGGGCTACAAGAACAGTACTTC. Drawing the rest from reference TRBV7-2 and TRBJ2-7, the complete variable domain is GAGVSQSPSNKVTEKGKDVELRCDPISGHTALYWYRQSLGQGLEFLIYFQGNSAPDKSGLPSDRFSAERTGGSVSTLTIQRTQQEDSAVYLCASSLSGAGGLQEQYFGPGTRLTVT.

The chain recombines TRBV20-1 with TRBJ2-5; tentatively, D is TRBD2 (7 bases). The ends were cut back, 6 bases at V and 9 bases at J, with 20 bases in the middle. This CDR3 spans 13 amino acids. Germline V gene data show CDR1 as DFQATT and CDR2 as SNEGSKA (reference sequence). The CDR3, as DNA: TGCAGTGCAACCAGGGGAGGGCAGCCCCCCCAGTACTTC. This translates into CSATRGGQPPQYF.

This clonotype appeared a single time. The CDR3 protein is CASSQTRNGQYF. The CDR3 DNA sequence: TGTGCCAGCAGCCAGACACGCAACGGGCAGTACTTC. The genes are TRBV7-8 and TRBJ2-7; no reliable D call. The CDR3 extends over 12 amino acids. Germline CDR1 is SGHVS and CDR2 is FQNEAQ. The ends were cut back, 5 bases at V and 9 bases at J, with 14 bases in the middle. Filled out from reference TRBV7-8 and TRBJ2-7, the complete variable domain reads GAGVSQSPRYKVAKRGQDVALRCDPISGHVSLFWYQQALGQGPEFLTYFQNEAQLDKSGLPSDRFFAERPEGSVSTLKIQRTQQEDSAVYLCASSQTRNGQYFGPGTRLTVT.

Comments on this clonotype: This may arise from a read error, as a much more abundant clone is one base away. No conserved phenylalanine or tryptophan is present at the end of the CDR3, so a read error is the likely explanation. The chain joins TRBV6-5 to TRBJ2-2, with TRBD2 matching over 7 bases. V gave up 6 bases and J gave up 6 bases; unmatched junction bases: 1. The germline CDR1 and CDR2 sequences are MNHEY and SVGAGI. CDR3 length equals 12 residues. The chain's CDR3 is CASSRGAGELFS. The CDR3 region has the DNA TGTGCCAGCAGCCGGGGGGCCGGGGAGCTGTTTTCT.

This clonotype was detected only a few times. This chain uses TRBV10-3 with TRBJ1-2; D gene unclear. Trimming removed 1 base from V and 4 bases from J, with 7 bases in between. In germline, CDR1 is ENHRY, CDR2 SYGVKD. The length of the CDR3 is 13 residues. The DNA for the CDR3 is TGTGCCATCAGTGAGTACGGGTTCTATGGCTACACCTTC. Residues: CAISEYGFYGYTF.

Turning to this clonotype: It is unclear where the CDR3 begins or ends on the DNA, so no DNA is shown, and the CDR3 is as TCRdb lists it. The genes are TRBV9 and TRBJ2-7. The CDR3 comprises 14 residues, both ends counted. Germline CDR1 is SGDLS and CDR2 is YYNGEE. CDR3 loop: CASRHTDTQYFGYF.

This sequence joins TRBV7-2 and TRBJ2-7; TRBD2 matches at 12 bases. V lost 2 bases and J lost 9; bases outside the gene matches: 8. Germline values: CDR1 SGHTA, CDR2 FQGNSA. The CDR3 runs 15 residues. The CDR3 loop reads CASSLSASGGVTQYF. The CDR3 nucleotides read TGTGCCAGCAGCTTAAGTGCTAGCGGGGGGGTTACGCAGTACTTC.

Notes on this clonotype: This sequence may be a read error, since a much larger clone differs from it by one base. V usage is TRBV6-5 and J usage is TRBJ2-7; D gene uncertain. There are 13 residues in the CDR3. V gave up 0 bases and J gave up 7 bases, with 10 bases separating them. Germline V gene data show CDR1 as MNHEY and CDR2 as SVGAGI. CDR3 coding DNA: TGTGCCAGCAGTTACTCTAATACAATGGAGCAGTACTTC. Translation: CASSYSNTMEQYF.

As for this clonotype: In this CDR3 the conserved last residue, phenylalanine or tryptophan, is missing, so a read error is likely. No DNA is shown, since the ends of the CDR3 on it are uncertain; the CDR3 is the one TCRdb lists. The V call is TRBV15, the J call TRBJ1-1; the table's D gene call, TRBD1, was not cross checked with the DNA. CDR1 and CDR2 (germline): LNHNV, YYDKDF (reference sequence). The CDR3 length equals 14 residues, ends included. CDR3 region: CASSTEQGLTEAVR.